Listed below are T cell receptor beta chains from one sample, sequenced in a study of Tregs in tolerant kidney transplant recipients. TCRdb's table, derived via immunoSEQ multiplex PCR, lists solely in-frame clones and lacks some. The data hold about 240,000 clones, with about four fifths observed a single time. Sequencing was done on a sample of CD4+ T cells from blood. These TCRs come from a human donor in good health. Each CDR3 is given with its conserved first and last residue. The order of the fields is clone size, V gene, J gene, D gene, CDR3 DNA, CDR3 protein. A D gene is named only where the DNA matches it firmly. The size of a clone is reported for some rows only, either as once, few or many, or as a class for expanded clones.

clone size: few; V gene: TRBV10-2; J gene: TRBJ1-2; D gene: NA; CDR3 DNA: TGCGCCAGCAGCGAGGCAGGGAGATACACCTTC; CDR3 protein: CASSEAGRYTF
clone size: NA; V gene: TRBV5-1; J gene: TRBJ2-3; D gene: NA; CDR3 DNA: TGCGCCAGCAGCTTGGGTGCGGCTAGCACAGATACGCAGTATTTT; CDR3 protein: CASSLGAASTDTQYF
clone size: NA; V gene: TRBV6-1; J gene: TRBJ2-1; D gene: TRBD1; CDR3 DNA: TGTGCCAGCAGTGAATGGGACAGGGCTTACAATGAGCAGTTCTTC; CDR3 protein: CASSEWDRAYNEQFF
clone size: NA; V gene: TRBV2; J gene: TRBJ2-1; D gene: NA; CDR3 DNA: TGTGCCAGCAGGGGCAGGGGCGACTCCTACAATGAGCAGTTCTTC; CDR3 protein: CASRGRGDSYNEQFF
clone size: NA; V gene: TRBV7-9; J gene: TRBJ2-7; D gene: TRBD2; CDR3 DNA: TGTGCCAGCAGCTTGGGTCTAGCGGGACACCACGAGCAGTACTTC; CDR3 protein: CASSLGLAGHHEQYF
clone size: few; V gene: TRBV6-5; J gene: TRBJ2-6; D gene: NA; CDR3 DNA: TGTGCCAGCAGTTACTCTTGGGGGACTGGGGCCAACGTCCTGACTTTC; CDR3 protein: CASSYSWGTGANVLTF
clone size: NA; V gene: TRBV19; J gene: TRBJ2-7; D gene: TRBD2; CDR3 DNA: TGTGCCAGTAGCACGACTAGCGGGAGTTACGAGCAGTACTTC; CDR3 protein: CASSTTSGSYEQYF
clone size: NA; V gene: TRBV7-6; J gene: TRBJ2-1; D gene: TRBD2; CDR3 DNA: TGTGCCAGCAGCTTAGGTCCAGCGGGAGGTTACAATGAGCAGTTCTTC; CDR3 protein: CASSLGPAGGYNEQFF
clone size: NA; V gene: TRBV7-3; J gene: TRBJ2-3; D gene: NA; CDR3 DNA: TGTGCCAGCAGCTTATTCGCCGGTACGCAGTATTTT; CDR3 protein: CASSLFAGTQYF
clone size: NA; V gene: TRBV5-1; J gene: TRBJ2-2; D gene: NA; CDR3 DNA: TGCGCCAGCAGCTTGACAGGTCAGAACACCGGGGAGCTGTTTTTT; CDR3 protein: CASSLTGQNTGELFF
clone size: NA; V gene: TRBV29-1; J gene: TRBJ2-3; D gene: NA; CDR3 DNA: TGCAGCGCCCCATGGGGGACAAGCACAGATACGCAGTATTTT; CDR3 protein: CSAPWGTSTDTQYF
clone size: NA; V gene: TRBV18; J gene: TRBJ1-2; D gene: TRBD1; CDR3 DNA: TGTGCCAGCTCCGGACAGGCAGCTAACTATGGCTACACCTTC; CDR3 protein: CASSGQAANYGYTF
clone size: NA; V gene: TRBV7-8; J gene: TRBJ2-3; D gene: TRBD2; CDR3 DNA: TGTGCCAGCAGCCCAAGCGGGAGGCCAGATACGCAGTATTTT; CDR3 protein: CASSPSGRPDTQYF
clone size: NA; V gene: TRBV7-3; J gene: TRBJ2-7; D gene: NA; CDR3 DNA: TGTGCCAGCAGCTTTAAGCGACCCAGGGCCTACGAGCAGTACTTC; CDR3 protein: CASSFKRPRAYEQYF
clone size: NA; V gene: TRBV6-6; J gene: TRBJ1-1; D gene: NA; CDR3 DNA: TGTGCCAGCAGTTACGAGCGGGGCCTGAACACTGAAGCTTTCTTT; CDR3 protein: CASSYERGLNTEAFF
clone size: NA; V gene: TRBV7-9; J gene: TRBJ2-2; D gene: TRBD2; CDR3 DNA: TGTGCCAGCAGCGGCAGCGGGGCGGGCACCGGGGAGCTGTTTTTT; CDR3 protein: CASSGSGAGTGELFF
clone size: NA; V gene: TRBV18; J gene: TRBJ2-5; D gene: NA; CDR3 DNA: TGTGCCAGCTCACCAATGCGTCTTGAGACCCAGTACTTC; CDR3 protein: CASSPMRLETQYF
clone size: NA; V gene: TRBV7-2; J gene: TRBJ1-3; D gene: NA; CDR3 DNA: TGTGCCAGCAGCTTAGCGTGGGGGAGTGGAAACACCATATATTTT; CDR3 protein: CASSLAWGSGNTIYF